A selection of T cell receptor beta chains follows, all from one sample in a study of CD8 T cells in ankylosing spondylitis. Using its own MiXCR run on the 5' RACE reads, TCRdb lists one record per CDR3 protein. The sample comprises around 150,000 distinct CDR3 sequences, approximately 20% of which are singletons, and under 9% rests with the top ten. Input material: blood, either unsorted or a sorted T cell fraction (not recorded which). The receptors originated from a male donor with ankylosing spondylitis or in good health (not recorded which). Both conserved end residues are part of each CDR3. Fields, in order: J gene, D gene, clone size, V gene, CDR3 protein, CDR3 DNA. The D gene is left open where the match is weak. Clone size is not always given. Where it is, it says once, few, many or a class for expanded clones.

>TRBJ2-1|TRBD2|.|TRBV29-1
CSVESGAHNEQFF
TGCAGCGTTGAGAGCGGGGCTCACAATGAGCAGTTCTTC
>TRBJ1-4|.|.|TRBV3-1
CASSHDGRTNEKLFF
TGTGCCAGCAGCCACGATGGGAGGACTAATGAAAAACTGTTTTTT
>TRBJ2-2|TRBD2|.|TRBV19
CASSTLAGEGTGELVF
TGTGCCAGTAGTACACTAGCGGGAGAGGGCACCGGGGAGCTGGTTTTT
>TRBJ1-1|.|many|TRBV20-1
CSARDPGTEAFF
TGCAGTGCTAGAGATCCGGGTACTGAAGCTTTCTTT
>TRBJ1-1|TRBD1|many|TRBV20-1
CSAIPRDREATEAFF
TGCAGTGCCATCCCCCGGGACAGGGAGGCCACTGAAGCTTTCTTT
>TRBJ1-5|TRBD1|many|TRBV12-3/TRBV12-4
CASSEGTVVLLQPQHF
TGTGCCAGCAGTGAGGGGACAGTGGTTCTTCTTCAGCCCCAGCATTTT
>TRBJ2-1|.|many|TRBV12-3/TRBV12-4
CASRGASISYNEQFF
TGTGCCAGCAGGGGGGCTAGCATCTCCTACAATGAGCAGTTCTTC
>TRBJ2-5|TRBD2|many|TRBV24-1
CATSDTGTSVETQYF
TGTGCCACCAGTGACACCGGGACTAGCGTTGAGACCCAGTACTTC
>TRBJ2-1|TRBD2|.|TRBV7-2
CASSTPGQPGLANIYSYNEQFF
TGTGCCAGCAGCACTCCGGGACAGCCGGGACTAGCGAACATCTACTCCTACAATGAGCAGTTCTTC
>TRBJ1-1|TRBD1|many|TRBV29-1
CSVADRGVMLNTEAFF
TGCAGCGTTGCGGACAGGGGCGTTATGTTGAACACTGAAGCTTTCTTT
>TRBJ1-1|.|many|TRBV21-1
CASSPRRGAGAPTEAFF
TGTGCCAGCAGCCCCCGACGTGGGGCAGGGGCTCCCACTGAAGCTTTCTTT
>TRBJ2-3|.|many|TRBV29-1
CSVATILPGPDTQYF
TGCAGCGTTGCCACAATATTACCGGGACCAGATACGCAGTATTTT
>TRBJ2-2|.|.|TRBV5-2
CARGPGLPGTGELFF
TGTGCCAGGGGCCCCGGGCTGCCCGGGACCGGGGAGCTGTTTTTT
>TRBJ2-5|TRBD2|.|TRBV29-1
CSAQGSGRLQETQYF
TGCAGCGCCCAAGGCAGCGGGAGGTTGCAAGAGACCCAGTACTTC
>TRBJ1-1|.|many|TRBV25-1
CASSEAGRTEAFF
TGTGCCAGCAGTGAAGCAGGGAGGACTGAAGCTTTCTTT
>TRBJ2-3|.|many|TRBV5-1
CASSFTFSAPSTDTQYF
TGCGCCAGCAGCTTTACCTTCTCTGCGCCTAGCACAGATACGCAGTATTTT
>TRBJ2-1|TRBD2|medium-sized|TRBV2
CASESSGGFYNEQFF
TGTGCCAGTGAGTCTAGCGGGGGATTCTACAATGAGCAGTTCTTC
>TRBJ2-1|TRBD2|.|TRBV19
CASSIVQRGTYNEQFF
TGTGCCAGTAGTATAGTTCAGCGGGGGACCTACAATGAGCAGTTCTTC
>TRBJ2-5|TRBD1|few|TRBV5-1
CASSLFTGERTQYF
TGCGCCAGCAGCTTGTTCACAGGGGAGAGGACCCAGTACTTC
>TRBJ1-1|TRBD1|many|TRBV5-1
CASSTGQGSAEAFF
TGCGCCAGCAGCACGGGACAGGGAAGCGCTGAAGCTTTCTTT
>TRBJ1-5|TRBD1|once|TRBV12-3/TRBV12-4
CASSNRDRGLNQPQHF
TGTGCCAGCAGTAACCGAGACAGGGGATTGAATCAGCCCCAGCATTTT
>TRBJ1-1|.|many|TRBV27
CASTPLGRGSTEAFF
TGTGCCAGCACCCCTTTGGGGAGGGGAAGCACTGAAGCTTTCTTT
>TRBJ2-7|TRBD2|few|TRBV4-2
CASSQGEGPYEQYF
TGTGCCAGCAGCCAAGGGGAGGGCCCCTACGAGCAGTACTTC
>TRBJ1-2|TRBD1|.|TRBV3-1
CASSLGQGLVGYTF
TGTGCCAGCAGCCTCGGACAGGGACTTGTTGGCTACACCTTC
>TRBJ1-1|TRBD1|many|TRBV29-1
CSVTTGGGGKAFF
TGCAGCGTCACTACAGGGGGCGGGGGGAAAGCTTTCTTT
>TRBJ2-3|.|few|TRBV9
CASSASGSTDTQYF
TGTGCCAGCAGCGCCAGCGGGAGCACAGATACGCAGTATTTT
>TRBJ2-5|TRBD1|many|TRBV11-2
CASSIDRGRGTQYF
TGTGCCAGCAGCATAGACAGGGGGCGAGGGACCCAGTACTTC
>TRBJ1-3|.|few|TRBV20-1
CSARDSEGGTGNTIYF
TGCAGTGCTAGAGACTCCGAAGGGGGAACTGGAAACACCATATATTTT
>TRBJ1-3|.|many|TRBV5-1
CASSLRRNLGDTIYF
TGCGCCAGCAGCTTGCGACGGAACCTCGGGGACACCATATATTTT
>TRBJ1-5|.|.|TRBV28
CASTNTGQPNQPQHF
TGTGCCAGCACTAACACCGGACAGCCTAATCAGCCCCAGCATTTT
>TRBJ2-3|TRBD2|many|TRBV28
CASSPPGLGVYTQYF
TGTGCCAGCAGCCCGCCGGGACTAGGGGTCTATACGCAGTATTTT
>TRBJ1-5|.|.|TRBV5-6
CASSLWSSRAGNQPQHF
TGTGCCAGCAGCTTGTGGTCTTCCAGGGCTGGCAATCAGCCCCAGCATTTT
>TRBJ2-1|.|few|TRBV11-2
CASSVRGGGNEQFF
TGTGCCAGCAGCGTCCGAGGGGGGGGCAATGAGCAGTTCTTC
>TRBJ1-3|.|few|TRBV28
CASSLGTRRHSGNTIYF
TGTGCCAGCAGTTTGGGGACGCGAAGACACTCTGGAAACACCATATATTTT
>TRBJ1-1|.|.|TRBV5-6
CASSLLLQNTEAFF
TGTGCCAGCAGCTTACTTTTACAGAACACTGAAGCTTTCTTT
>TRBJ2-3|TRBD1|.|TRBV5-4
CASSRQGISRTDTQYF
TGTGCCAGCAGCCGACAGGGGATATCTCGCACAGATACGCAGTATTTT